Shown below are 14 T cell receptor beta chains from a single sample sequenced in a study of response to subunit inactivated influenza vaccine (dated by TCRdb to the late 2010s). The library was prepared using RT-PCR. Sequenced on an Illumina HiSeq 2500. Using fastp trimming at Q25 and MiXCR clonotype assembly, TCRdb reanalyzed the public sequencing data and kept in-frame beta chains. Here each entry gathers all rows of one CDR3 protein and keeps the most common genes and DNA. The sample profile shows fewer than 700,000 distinct CDR3 sequences; under 15% of them were found once. The top ten constitute around 13% of the sample. Reading the label with the study, this specimen's time point is: 45 to 55 days after influenza vaccine administration. Sample: PBMCs from blood, taken roughly 47 days after vaccination. The receptors shown here come from a man aged 45-65 years who received an inactivated influenza vaccine. Donor details come from another sample of the same person, matched by shared clones.

Only a few counts were recorded for this clonotype. The CDR3 region has the DNA TGCAGTGCTAGAGATGGTGGTCAGGGGGCAGAGACCCAGTACTTC. Its translation: CSARDGGQGAETQYF. This sequence joins TRBV20-1 and TRBJ2-5; 8 bases are a match to TRBD1. The CDR3 runs 15 residues. CDR1 and CDR2 from the germline V gene are DFQATT and SNEGSKA (reference sequence). Trimming cost V 0 bases and J 4 bases; bases outside gene matches: 7.

The chain employs TRBV7-2 and TRBJ2-7, with D tentatively TRBD2 (6 bases). The ends were cut back, 5 bases at V and 1 base at J, with 15 bases in the middle. This CDR3 has 15 amino acids. Germline CDR1 and CDR2: SGHTA and FQGNSA. CDR3 DNA: TGTGCCAGCAGCCCAATCCTCGGGGGTTCCTACGAGCAGTACTTC. Amino acids: CASSPILGGSYEQYF.

This clonotype has just a few counts. J is TRBJ2-5 and V is TRBV5-1, with a weak D call TRBD1 (6 bases). V shed 3 bases and J shed 4 bases, with 13 bases lying between them. There are 14 residues in the CDR3. CDR1 and CDR2 from the germline V gene are SGHRS and YFSETQ. The CDR3 reads CASSSSTGPETQYF. In nucleotides, the CDR3 is TGCGCCAGCAGCTCGTCGACAGGACCAGAGACCCAGTACTTC.

The V gene is TRBV5-1, the J gene TRBJ2-1; the match to TRBD1 covers 8 bases. Germline trimming cut 4 bases from V and 5 bases from J; bases unmatched to any gene: 8. CDR3 size: 15 residues. Germline V lookup: CDR1 SGHRS, CDR2 YFSETQ. The CDR3 is CASSTRTGSNNEQFF. In DNA form, the CDR3 reads TGCGCCAGCAGCACCCGGACAGGGTCCAACAATGAGCAGTTCTTC. Full variable domain (remainder filled in from reference TRBV5-1 and TRBJ2-1): KAGVTQTPRYLIKTRGQQVTLSCSPISGHRSVSWYQQTPGQGLQFLFEYFSETQRNKGNFPGRFSGRQFSNSRSEMNVSTLELGDSALYLCASSTRTGSNNEQFFGPGTRLTVL.

This clonotype came up a few times. The genes are TRBV7-9 and TRBJ1-6; tentative D call: TRBD1 (5 bases). Trimming cost V 5 bases and J 10 bases, with 15 bases left between them. Per the germline V gene, CDR1 is SEHNR and CDR2 is FQNEAQ (reference sequence). The CDR3 has 14 amino acids. The CDR3 DNA follows: TGTGCCAGCAGCGGAGATTCAGGGCAGTCACCCCTCCACTTT. It translates to CASSGDSGQSPLHF.

V and J are TRBV30 and TRBJ2-7, with D tentatively TRBD2 (5 bases). Trimming removed 0 bases from V and 5 bases from J, with 14 bases in between. CDR1 and CDR2 from the germline V gene are GTSNPN and SVGIG (reference sequence). The CDR3 is 14 amino acids. CDR3 nucleotides: TGTGCCTGGAGTGTAGGGTTCGGAGGAAACGAGCAGTACTTC. Translating it yields CAWSVGFGGNEQYF. Full variable domain (rest looked up from reference TRBV30 and TRBJ2-7): SQTIHQWPATLVQPVGSPLSLECTVEGTSNPNLYWYRQAAGRGLQLLFYSVGIGQISSEVPQNLSASRPQDRQFILSSKKLLLSDSGFYLCAWSVGFGGNEQYFGPGTRLTVT.

In its sample, this clonotype was seen a few times. The chain couples TRBV7-9 to TRBJ2-2, with D perhaps being TRBD1 or TRBD2 (6 bases each). V lost 5 bases and J lost 0, with 13 bases in between. The CDR3 totals 16 residues. In germline, CDR1 is SEHNR, CDR2 FQNEAQ (reference sequence). CDR3 in amino acids: CASSTERGANTGELFF. CDR3 sequence (DNA): TGTGCCAGCAGCACGGAGAGGGGGGCGAACACCGGGGAGCTGTTTTTT.

V usage is TRBV24-1 and J usage is TRBJ2-7, with D unresolved. Germline V CDR1 and CDR2: KGHDR, SFDVKD. The V end was cut by 4 bases, the J end by 5 bases, with 11 bases between. CDR3 length: 13 amino acids. Here the CDR3 reads CATSELGTNEQYF. In DNA, the CDR3 is TGTGCCACCAGTGAGCTGGGAACAAACGAGCAGTACTTC.

The chain employs TRBV5-1 and TRBJ2-7, with TRBD2 matching over 9 bases. Germline lookup yields CDR1 SGHRS and CDR2 YFSETQ. The V and J ends lost 2 bases and 7 bases, in that order; junction bases with no gene match: 13. The CDR3 totals 16 residues. The CDR3 coding sequence is TGCGCCAGCAGCTTTGACGGAGTTAGCGGGGGCGATGAGCAGTACTTC. Protein sequence: CASSFDGVSGGDEQYF.

This clonotype was counted a few times. The rearrangement uses TRBV5-1 and TRBJ2-5; 7 nucleotides match TRBD1. The junction had 9 bases not matched to a gene; V was cut back by 5 bases and J by 2 bases. CDR1 SGHRS and CDR2 YFSETQ come from the germline V gene. This CDR3 is 15 amino acids long. This chain's CDR3 is CASRPWGQTQETQYF. For the CDR3, the DNA is TGCGCCAGCAGGCCCTGGGGACAGACACAAGAGACCCAGTACTTC.

The genes are TRBV27 and TRBJ2-3; D is tentatively TRBD1 or TRBD2 (6 bases each). Germline lookup yields CDR1 MNHEY and CDR2 SMNVEV (reference sequence). Trimming pared 2 bases from V and 8 bases from J, leaving 11 bases between. This CDR3 is built from 13 residues. The CDR3 nucleotides are TGTGCCAGCAGTTTAAGGGGGGCGGGTACGCAGTATTTT. Amino acids: CASSLRGAGTQYF.

This clonotype was observed a handful of times. The chain has TRBV24-1 and TRBJ2-1, with 7 bases fitting TRBD2. The CDR3 has 14 amino acids. Per germline, CDR1 KGHDR and CDR2 SFDVKD. The V and J ends lost 9 bases and 3 bases, in that order; junction bases with no gene match: 7. In DNA form, the CDR3 reads TGTGCCACCTCGGCGGGAGCCAACTACAATGAGCAGTTCTTC. It codes for CATSAGANYNEQFF.

Only a few counts were recorded for this clonotype. This chain links TRBV24-1 with TRBJ2-1; 7 nucleotides agree with TRBD2. Germline V CDR1 and CDR2: KGHDR, SFDVKD. Trimming removed 6 bases from V and 7 bases from J; junction bases left unmatched: 11. CDR3 length equals 15 residues. The CDR3 DNA sequence: TGTGCCACCAGTCTGGCGGGGGTCGCTAGGAATGAGCAGTTCTTC. Translating it yields CATSLAGVARNEQFF.

This clonotype was recorded many times. V and J are TRBV29-1 and TRBJ2-1, with 9 positions matching TRBD1. The CDR3 is made up of 14 amino acids. Per the germline V gene, CDR1 is SQVTM and CDR2 is ANQGSEA. J was trimmed by 4 bases and V by 7 bases; bases with no gene match: 8. CDR3 sequence reads: CSGLDRGYYNEQFF. The CDR3 DNA reads TGCAGCGGACTCGACAGGGGGTATTACAATGAGCAGTTCTTC.